This T cell receptor (beta chain) was identified in a study of Graves' ophthalmopathy and Graves' hyperthyroidism. General study results and limits: Blood was where most expanded thyroid clonotypes above 0.001 frequency also turned up. The model's prediction of ophthalmopathy progression had 70.59% sensitivity and roughly 72% specificity.

Scientists amplified the TCR beta CDR3 regions from RNA transcripts. The first round was an RT-PCR with HTBI primers, and the second round was a multiplex PCR. One entry per CDR3 protein results from TCRdb running MiXCR on the multiplex PCR reads. Of about 200,000 distinct CDR3 sequences listed, over 25% were seen once; the top ten hold 9.1%. From germline, CDR1 is DFQATT and CDR2 SNEGSKA (reference sequence). The CDR3 consists of 12 residues. V gave up 2 bases and J gave up 4 bases; unmatched junction bases: 0. Fresh peripheral blood (approximately 10 ml) yielded the PBMCs. There are many counts of this clonotype. Its target is unknown.

The receptor's source is a man aged 45-65 years with Graves' ophthalmopathy. The chain links TRBV20-1 to TRBJ2-3; 7 nucleotides match TRBD2. The material sequenced was peripheral blood. CDR3 nucleotides: TGCAGTGCTAGAACTAGCGCAGATACGCAGTATTTT. It encodes CSARTSADTQYF.